These 29 T cell receptor beta chains came from one sample sequenced in a study of regulatory T cells in long-lasting Graves disease (dated by TCRdb to 2020 to 2023). Library preparation was by multiplex PCR. TCRdb names Illumina HiSeq 4000 as the instrument used. TCR beta libraries were built with iRepertoire HTBI primers and Arm-PCR amplification of CDR3 regions. TCRdb took the public reads, trimmed them with fastp at Q25, ran MiXCR for clone calling and kept in-frame beta chains. A single entry per CDR3 protein holds the most common genes and DNA from its merged rows. The sample has over 200,000 distinct CDR3 sequences on record, approximately 20% of them singletons. 14% of the sample belongs to the ten largest clones. The meaning of the sample's time point label: newly diagnosed GD, antithyroid drugs for less than 3 months. For both TCR sequencing and RNA sequencing, RNA was extracted from PBMCs in TRIzol.

The same data also went into a second study, on T cells in Graves' hyperthyroidism and ophthalmopathy.

Sample: peripheral blood mononuclear cells (PBMCs), taken at new diagnosis, from a patient treated with antithyroid drugs. The receptors come from a woman between 25 and 40 years old with Graves disease. Donor details come from another sample of the same person, matched by shared clones.

This clonotype has ten or more counts. The chain has TRBV5-6 and TRBJ2-5; TRBD2 matches 9 bases. The CDR3 sequence is 16 residues long. J gave up 5 bases and V 0 bases, and 8 bases lay outside the gene matches. Germline V gene data show CDR1 as SGHDT and CDR2 as YYEEEE. Here the CDR3 DNA reads TGTGCCAGCAGCTTGGCTGGGGGACTAGCAGGCGAGACCCAGTACTTC. This translates into CASSLAGGLAGETQYF.

The CDR3 loop reads CSAGAAGQGSYEQYF. The CDR3 region has the DNA TGCAGTGCTGGGGCCGCCGGACAGGGTTCCTACGAGCAGTACTTC. The J gene is TRBJ2-7, the V gene TRBV20-1; 8 bases fit TRBD1. Germline V gives CDR1 DFQATT, CDR2 SNEGSKA (reference sequence). The V segment lost 5 bases and the J segment 1 base; nucleotides outside the gene matches: 10. CDR3 size: 15 residues.

In the case of this clonotype: Sequence at one end of the junction differs from germline and may be a read error. The chain links TRBV6-1 to TRBJ2-7; TRBD1 might be the D (5 bases). The CDR3 covers 12 residues. Germline V gene lookup returns CDR1 MNHNS and CDR2 SASEGT. CDR3 DNA sequence: TGTGCCAGCACCACGGGCCAGGGCGAGCAGTGCTTC. It is translated as CASTTGQGEQCF.

This clonotype appeared once. A far larger clone is off by one base, so a read error is likely. As the CDR3 is not closed by the conserved phenylalanine or tryptophan, this likely results from a read error. The chain couples TRBV13 to TRBJ2-1, with TRBD2 identical over 10 bases. Germline CDR1 and CDR2: PRHDT and FYEKMQ (reference sequence). This CDR3 contains 16 residues. Trimming removed 6 bases from V and 8 bases from J; junction bases left unmatched: 13. The CDR3 loop reads CASSFRLAGAQDEQFL. The CDR3 DNA follows: TGTGCCAGCAGTTTCAGGCTAGCGGGGGCACAGGATGAGCAGTTCCTC.

This clonotype appeared a few times. The gene calls are TRBV4-1 and TRBJ1-5; 7 bases match TRBD1. This CDR3 is built from 16 residues. V was clipped by 1 base and J by 4 bases; unmatched bases: 7. CDR1 MGHRA and CDR2 YSYEKL come from the germline V gene. CDR3 in amino acids: CASSQAVGQTNQPQHF. CDR3 sequence (DNA): TGCGCCAGCAGCCAAGCTGTGGGACAGACAAATCAGCCCCAGCATTTT.

This clonotype was seen many times. The chain combines TRBV27 with TRBJ1-1; no definite D call. Trimming shortened V by 1 base and J by 0 bases, and 9 bases separated the two germline ends. Germline-derived CDR1 and CDR2 are MNHEY and SMNVEV (reference sequence). CDR3 length: 15 amino acids. CDR3 amino acids: CASSLLAPLNTEAFF. DNA for the CDR3: TGTGCCAGCAGTTTATTGGCTCCCCTGAACACTGAAGCTTTCTTT.

This clonotype was counted a few times. CDR3 residues: CASSIGQREAFF. The CDR3 nucleotides read TGTGCCAGTAGTATCGGACAGAGGGAAGCTTTCTTT. This chain uses TRBV19 with TRBJ1-1, with D tentatively TRBD1 (6 bases). The germline V and J ends were trimmed by 3 bases and 8 bases, with 10 bases remaining between them. The CDR3 loop spans 12 amino acids. In germline, CDR1 is LNHDA, CDR2 SQIVND (reference sequence).

This clonotype was seen a few times. A much larger clone differs by one base, so this may be a read error. The chain employs TRBV6-1 and TRBJ1-1; no definite D call. The CDR3 runs to 13 residues. The germline V gene has CDR1 MNHNS and CDR2 SASEGT. The germline V and J ends were trimmed by 2 bases and 9 bases, with 13 bases remaining between them. The CDR3 loop is CASSEWQKVKAFF. CDR3 DNA: TGTGCCAGCAGTGAATGGCAGAAGGTCAAAGCTTTCTTT.

This clonotype has a count of ten or more. The chain uses TRBV19 and TRBJ1-4, with 9 bases fitting TRBD1. The germline V gene encodes CDR1 LNHDA and CDR2 SQIVND (reference sequence). The CDR3 totals 16 residues. With 3 bases clipped from V and 8 bases from J, the junction kept 10 bases outside the gene matches. The CDR3 DNA follows: TGTGCCAGTAGTATCTTCGCCGGGACAGGGCGCGAAAAACTGTTTTTT. It translates to CASSIFAGTGREKLFF.

This chain connects TRBV20-1 to TRBJ2-7; D is undetermined. Germline assignment: CDR1 DFQATT and CDR2 SNEGSKA (reference sequence). V lost 5 bases, J lost 2 bases, and 13 bases lay in between. This CDR3 has 13 residues. CDR3 DNA sequence: TGCAGTGCTCTCCGGGCCAGAACCTACGAGCAGTACTTC. Amino acid sequence: CSALRARTYEQYF.

With respect to this clonotype: A far larger clone lies a single base away; this is likely a read error. This sequence joins TRBV6-6 and TRBJ1-1; D unresolved. Germline V lookup: CDR1 MNHNY, CDR2 SVGAGI (reference sequence). Between the trimmed V and J ends, which lost 0 bases and 0 bases, there was a span of 14 bases. CDR3 size: 17 residues. DNA of the CDR3: TGTGCCAGCAGTTACTCGACACAGTTATCCATGAACACTGAAGCTTTCTTT. It specifies CASSYSTQLSMNTEAFF.

This clonotype was detected ten times or more. The chain uses TRBV11-2 and TRBJ2-3, with D perhaps matching TRBD1 (7 bases). V was shortened by 5 bases and J by 2 bases, with 17 bases between the two germline ends. The CDR3 covers 16 residues. Per germline, CDR1 SGHAT and CDR2 FQNNGV. The DNA for the CDR3 is TGTGCCAGCAGCCAAAAACAGGGGAGGATCACAGATACGCAGTATTTT. This codes for CASSQKQGRITDTQYF.

This clonotype was detected ten times or more. One end of the junction is discordant with germline, which a read error may explain. The chain recombines TRBV5-1 with TRBJ2-7, with no clear D. The germline CDR1 and CDR2 sequences are SGHRS and YFSETQ. The CDR3 runs to 13 residues. CDR3 in DNA: TGTGCCAGCAGTTTAGAGGAGAGCTACGAGCAGTACTTC. The encoded protein is CASSLEESYEQYF.

This clonotype was recorded many times. The V gene is TRBV15, the J gene TRBJ1-5, with D perhaps matching TRBD1 (5 bases). CDR3 size: 15 residues. Trimming removed 0 bases at V and 4 bases at J, with 10 bases between. The V gene's germline CDR1 is LNHNV and CDR2 YYDKDF (reference sequence). The CDR3 loop reads CATSRDWGGNQPQHF. The CDR3 DNA follows: TGTGCCACCAGCAGAGATTGGGGGGGGAATCAGCCCCAGCATTTT.

On this clonotype: A far larger clone is off by one base, so a read error is likely. V is TRBV3-1 and J is TRBJ2-1, with 7 bases matching TRBD1. Germline V gene sequence: CDR1 LGHDT, CDR2 YNNKEL (reference sequence). This CDR3 has 14 residues. With 4 bases clipped from V and 10 bases from J, the junction kept 10 bases outside the gene matches. In DNA, the CDR3 is TGTGCCAGCAGCCTTACAGGGGACGGCGACGAGCAGTTCTTC. Translated, it gives CASSLTGDGDEQFF.

This clonotype has ten or more counts. The gene calls are TRBV6-1 and TRBJ1-2; TRBD1 aligns across 10 bases. V trimming: 6 bases; J trimming: 2 bases; junction bases outside the gene matches: 0. CDR1 is MNHNS, CDR2 SASEGT, per germline. The CDR3 covers 13 residues. The CDR3 loop reads CASRTGGNYGYTF. The DNA of the CDR3 is TGTGCCAGCAGGACAGGGGGCAACTATGGCTACACCTTC.

This clonotype has a count of ten or more. V and J are TRBV7-8 and TRBJ2-2; a weak D match, TRBD2 (6 bases). V dropped 1 base and J dropped 6 bases, with 9 bases sitting between them. Germline lookup yields CDR1 SGHVS and CDR2 FQNEAQ. The CDR3 is 14 residues long. The CDR3 reads CASSLGGVSGELFF. In DNA form, the CDR3 reads TGTGCCAGCAGCTTAGGCGGGGTGTCCGGGGAGCTGTTTTTT.

In its sample, this clonotype was seen many times. The rearrangement joins TRBV5-1 to TRBJ2-1; D possibly corresponds to TRBD1 (5 bases). V was pared by 0 bases and J by 0 bases, with 13 bases between. Germline-derived CDR1 and CDR2 are SGHRS and YFSETQ. The CDR3 has 17 amino acids. This CDR3 reads CASSLGVRQSSYNEQFF. For the CDR3, the DNA is TGCGCCAGCAGCTTGGGCGTCCGACAGAGCTCCTACAATGAGCAGTTCTTC.

In its sample, this clonotype was seen many times. The chain employs TRBV5-4 and TRBJ2-7; possible D gene TRBD1, 5 bases. The CDR3 runs 13 residues. The germline V gene encodes CDR1 SGHNT and CDR2 YYREEE (reference sequence). The ends were cut back, 0 bases at V and 6 bases at J, with 10 bases in the middle. CDR3 region: CASSLGQRPEQYF. The DNA of the CDR3 is TGTGCCAGCAGCTTGGGACAGAGACCCGAGCAGTACTTC.

This clonotype came up many times. The V call is TRBV27, the J call TRBJ1-1; D is uncertain. In germline, CDR1 is MNHEY, CDR2 SMNVEV (reference sequence). The length of the CDR3 is 18 residues. V lost 0 bases and J lost 0, with 17 bases in between. The CDR3 here is CASSLSRFGTSMNTEAFF. CDR3 bases: TGTGCCAGCAGTTTATCTAGGTTTGGAACGTCGATGAACACTGAAGCTTTCTTT.

This clonotype was observed many times. The chain carries TRBV6-1 and TRBJ2-3; D remains unclear. Germline values: CDR1 MNHNS, CDR2 SASEGT. V shed 6 bases and J shed 0 bases, with 7 bases lying between them. The CDR3 contains 13 residues. The DNA of the CDR3 is TGTGCCAGCAGACCGACTAGCACAGATACGCAGTATTTT. Encoded protein: CASRPTSTDTQYF.

At least ten counts were recorded for this clonotype. The chain combines TRBV5-1 with TRBJ1-1; weak D call: TRBD1 (5 bases). This CDR3 region has 16 residues. Germline CDR1 SGHRS, CDR2 YFSETQ. Trimming stripped 0 bases from V and 1 base from J, with 13 bases between. The CDR3 DNA reads as TGCGCCAGCAGCTTGGAGGGACCTACAGGGAACACTGAAGCTTTCTTT. Translation: CASSLEGPTGNTEAFF.

This clonotype appeared a few times. This clone may be a read error of a much larger clone one base away. This chain links TRBV20-1 with TRBJ2-7; D call uncertain. The germline V gene encodes CDR1 DFQATT and CDR2 SNEGSKA (reference sequence). Deletions cut 6 bases from V and 3 bases from J, with 9 bases between. The CDR3 totals 11 residues. The CDR3 nucleotides are TGCAGTGCCCAGATTCGCTACGAGCAGTACTTC. It translates to CSAQIRYEQYF.

The V and J genes are TRBV10-3 and TRBJ2-1; D is undetermined. Germline assignment: CDR1 ENHRY and CDR2 SYGVKD. The CDR3 runs 14 residues. The CDR3 here is CVTHTGASYNEQFF. CDR3 bases: TGTGTCACTCACACGGGCGCCTCCTACAATGAGCAGTTCTTC.

On this clonotype itself: This likely stems from a read error, as it lies one base from a far larger clone. The J gene is TRBJ1-1, the V gene TRBV6-4; weak D call: TRBD1 (5 bases). Germline assignment: CDR1 MRHNA and CDR2 SNTAGT. There are 13 residues in the CDR3. The CDR3 is CASSRKLGAEASF. The CDR3, as DNA: TGTGCCAGCAGTAGAAAGCTTGGGGCTGAAGCTTCCTTT.

This clonotype was recorded many times. V is TRBV27 and J is TRBJ1-5, with 7 bases identical to TRBD1. Germline CDR1 reads MNHEY; CDR2 reads SMNVEV (reference sequence). The CDR3 is made up of 14 amino acids. With 10 bases clipped from V and 2 bases from J, the junction kept 8 bases outside the gene matches. The CDR3 bases are TGTGCCACAGGGGGAGGGAAAGGCAATCAGCCCCAGCATTTT. This gives the protein CATGGGKGNQPQHF.

This clonotype was counted only a few times. The chain combines TRBV12-5 with TRBJ1-5; 8 bases are shared with TRBD1. The CDR3 spans 19 residues. V shed 2 bases, J shed 0 bases, and the junction held 12 bases outside the gene matches. Germline values: CDR1 LGHNT, CDR2 FRNRAP. The CDR3 nucleotides read TGTGCTAGTGGTTTGAGCCGGACAGGGCTTTCCTATAGCAATCAGCCCCAGCATTTT. Amino acids: CASGLSRTGLSYSNQPQHF.

This clonotype was observed at least ten times. The chain carries TRBV7-9 and TRBJ1-4; 9 bases map to TRBD1. CDR1 SEHNR and CDR2 FQNEAQ come from the germline V gene (reference sequence). This CDR3 comprises 15 residues. V was pared by 5 bases and J by 4 bases, with 5 bases of the junction left unmatched. The CDR3 DNA follows: TGTGCCAGCAGCCCACAGGGGGCAGGTAATGAAAAACTGTTTTTT. As protein: CASSPQGAGNEKLFF.

This clonotype came up many times. V usage is TRBV7-8 and J usage is TRBJ1-3; no firm D call. Looked up from germline, CDR1 is SGHVS and CDR2 is FQNEAQ. The V end lost 1 base, the J end lost 7 bases, and 8 bases lay between the germline ends. The CDR3 spans 13 residues. CDR3 nucleotides: TGTGCCAGCAGCTTAGGATCAGCGAACACCATATATTTT. Encoded protein: CASSLGSANTIYF.